This T cell receptor beta chain was found in a study of T cells after yellow fever vaccination. This CDR3 is built from 14 residues. Looked up from germline, CDR1 is SGHTA and CDR2 is FQGNSA. The V gene lost 5 bases and the J gene lost 4 bases, with 11 bases spanning the gap. This clonotype turned up a few times. TCRdb redid the calling of the 5' RACE reads with MiXCR, one entry per CDR3 protein. The sample carries a few hundred thousand distinct CDR3 sequences, 4% recorded once. The chain joins TRBV7-2 to TRBJ2-2; possible D gene TRBD2, 6 bases. Material: PBMCs, obtained 5 days after the yellow fever booster vaccination. This TCR was recovered from a man aged 18-30 years who received the YFV17D yellow fever vaccine. CDR3 coding DNA: TGTGCCAGCAGCGCATCGCGGGGCACCGGGGAGCTGTTTTTT. Its protein is CASSASRGTGELFF.